These 13 T cell receptor beta chains came from one sample sequenced in a study of vaccination and CD4 T cells after COVID-19. Treatment in this sample: approximately nine-day PBMC culture with coronavirus spike peptide pools or control peptides (ViraFEST assay). With the Oncomine TCR Beta short-read assay, DNA from cultured CD4+ T cells was sequenced. TCRdb independently ran MiXCR on the PCR reads; one entry per CDR3 protein. Among some 11,000 distinct CDR3 sequences listed, approximately 70% were seen once. The antigens these receptors bind are not known. Sequences were obtained from CD4+ T cells from blood, cultured in vitro. The receptors shown here come from a human donor who had recovered from COVID-19.

The chain links TRBV6-1 to TRBJ1-1; D not certain. This CDR3 contains 15 residues. Germline CDR1 and CDR2: MNHNS and SASEGT. Trimming took 7 bases from V and 2 from J, leaving 17 bases between them. The DNA of the CDR3 is TGTGCCAGCAAGAGAGCCGACGGAATAAACACTGAAGCTTTCTTT. Its translation is CASKRADGINTEAFF.

The chain carries TRBV27 and TRBJ2-3; tentative D call: TRBD1 (5 bases). The CDR3 runs 14 residues. V shed 3 bases and J shed 7 bases, with 14 bases lying between them. Germline V CDR1 and CDR2: MNHEY, SMNVEV (reference sequence). CDR3 DNA: TGTGCCAGCAGTTTGGGCAGGGCGTCATATACGCAGTATTTT. Translation gives CASSLGRASYTQYF.

The V gene is TRBV6-1, the J gene TRBJ2-1, with D unresolved. The CDR3 consists of 12 residues. With 7 bases removed from V and 6 bases from J, the gap between germline ends came to 10 bases. Germline V gene sequence: CDR1 MNHNS, CDR2 SASEGT. In DNA form, the CDR3 reads TGTGCCAGCACCCTCCGGGCCAATGAGCAGTTCTTC. It yields the protein CASTLRANEQFF.

This chain joins TRBV2 and TRBJ1-3; D might be TRBD1 (5 bases). The V and J ends lost 4 bases and 4 bases respectively, with 17 bases between them. Looked up from germline, CDR1 is SNHLY and CDR2 is FYNNEI. This CDR3 is built from 16 residues. The CDR3: CASSGFRASVGNTIYF. DNA for the CDR3: TGTGCCAGCAGTGGGTTCAGGGCATCGGTAGGAAACACCATATATTTT.

The chain is built from TRBV7-2 and TRBJ1-5; 8 nucleotides align to TRBD1. Germline loops: CDR1 SGHTA, CDR2 FQGNSA. This CDR3 is 15 amino acids long. J gave up 5 bases and V 5 bases, and 8 bases lay outside the gene matches. This chain's CDR3 is CASSRVRGRDQPQHF. CDR3 DNA: TGTGCCAGCAGCCGCGTCAGGGGGCGCGATCAGCCCCAGCATTTT.

The V call is TRBV6-5, the J call TRBJ2-6; weak D call: TRBD1 (5 bases). This CDR3 spans 16 amino acids. Per the germline V gene, CDR1 is MNHEY and CDR2 is SVGAGI. V lost 0 bases to trimming and J lost 4 bases, with 10 bases between them. The CDR3 region is CASSYSGQGGANVLTF. CDR3 bases: TGTGCCAGCAGTTACTCGGGCCAGGGAGGGGCCAACGTCCTGACTTTC.

This clonotype was recorded once. This chain links TRBV19 with TRBJ1-1; D perhaps matches TRBD1 (5 bases). Between the trimmed V and J ends, which lost 6 bases and 0 bases, there was a span of 8 bases. The CDR3 loop spans 13 amino acids. CDR1 LNHDA and CDR2 SQIVND come from the germline V gene (reference sequence). CDR3 region: CASRWGVNTEAFF. CDR3 DNA sequence: TGTGCCAGTAGGTGGGGGGTGAACACTGAAGCTTTCTTT.

This chain links TRBV20-1 with TRBJ1-2, with D unresolved. The CDR3 covers 13 residues. Germline-derived CDR1 and CDR2 are DFQATT and SNEGSKA (reference sequence). V was shortened by 5 bases and J by 6 bases, with 16 bases between the two germline ends. The DNA of the CDR3 is TGCAGTGCTCCAGAGGGAGGGAAGGATGGCTACACCTTC. Translation: CSAPEGGKDGYTF.

V usage is TRBV6-1 and J usage is TRBJ1-1; TRBD1 might be the D (5 bases). V shed 6 bases and J shed 3 bases, with 11 bases lying between them. Germline values: CDR1 MNHNS, CDR2 SASEGT. This CDR3 has 13 amino acids. This chain's CDR3 is CASRRLGDTEAFF. The CDR3 DNA reads as TGTGCCAGCAGGAGGTTGGGGGACACTGAAGCTTTCTTT.

The chain carries TRBV20-1 and TRBJ1-3; D is uncertain. Germline values: CDR1 DFQATT, CDR2 SNEGSKA (reference sequence). Trimming left V 3 bases short and J 0 bases short, with 9 bases between. The length of the CDR3 is 14 residues. The CDR3 region is CSARIESSGNTIYF. The CDR3, as DNA: TGCAGTGCTAGGATAGAGAGCTCTGGAAACACCATATATTTT.

The rearrangement joins TRBV28 to TRBJ2-7; 7 bases fit TRBD1. The CDR3 has 15 amino acids. J lost 0 bases, V lost 6 bases, and 8 bases had no gene match. CDR1 MDHEN and CDR2 SYDVKM come from the germline V gene. CDR3 sequence (DNA): TGTGCCAGCAGCGAACCCAGGGGGATCTCCTACGAGCAGTACTTC. It encodes CASSEPRGISYEQYF.

This chain uses TRBV28 with TRBJ1-2, with D perhaps matching TRBD1 (6 bases). This CDR3 region has 16 residues. V lost 3 bases to trimming and J lost 5 bases, with 19 bases between them. CDR1 is MDHEN and CDR2 is SYDVKM in the germline V gene. The CDR3 protein is CASSFRQGKLGYGYTF. The CDR3 nucleotides read TGTGCCAGCAGTTTTAGGCAGGGGAAACTGGGATATGGCTACACCTTC.

The chain uses TRBV15 and TRBJ1-1, with D perhaps TRBD1 (5 bases). The CDR3 length is 15 residues. V lost 7 bases and J 2 bases, leaving 17 bases between the germline ends. CDR1 and CDR2 from the germline V gene are LNHNV and YYDKDF (reference sequence). CDR3 amino acids: CATTDTRGRNTEAFF. The CDR3 DNA reads as TGTGCCACCACCGATACAAGGGGCAGAAACACTGAAGCTTTCTTT. The whole variable domain, filled in from reference TRBV15 and TRBJ1-1, reads DAMVIQNPRYQVTQFGKPVTLSCSQTLNHNVMYWYQQKSSQAPKLLFHYYDKDFNNEADTPDNFQSRRPNTSFCFLDIRSPGLGDTAMYLCATTDTRGRNTEAFFGQGTRLTVV.